A selection of T cell receptor beta chains follows, all from one sample in a study of shared T cell receptors in the human thymus. Generated by immunoSEQ multiplex PCR, the TCRdb table keeps only in-frame clones and is missing some. The table has fewer than 700,000 clones, approximately 87% seen once; the top ten hold approximately 0.011%. The sample also formed part of further work on human thymus T cells.

Sequenced: thymocytes. These TCRs come from a boy less than two years old with a congenital heart defect. The CDR3 runs from the conserved cysteine through the conserved F or W. Each record gives: clone size, J gene, V gene, D gene, CDR3 DNA, CDR3 protein. D genes are given only for firm matches. Not all rows give a size; the values are once, few, many and, for expanded clones, a class.

-,TRBJ2-7,TRBV11-2,TRBD2,TGTGCCAGCAGCTTAGAAGTTGGGGGAGCGGGAGTTTACGAGCAGTACTTC,CASSLEVGGAGVYEQYF
-,TRBJ2-1,TRBV6-5,-,TGTGCCAGTGGCCGAGCGGGCAATGAGCAGTTCTTC,CASGRAGNEQFF
-,TRBJ2-3,TRBV27,-,TGTGCCAGCAGTTCCCCATCCACAGATACGCAGTATTTT,CASSSPSTDTQYF
-,TRBJ2-1,TRBV11-3,TRBD2,TGTGCCAGCAACCCGGGACTACAAAACACCTACAATGAGCAGTTCTTC,CASNPGLQNTYNEQFF
-,TRBJ2-7,TRBV27,-,TGTGCCAGCAGTTTATGGGGCCAAGAGCAGTACTTC,CASSLWGQEQYF
-,TRBJ2-5,TRBV7-2,TRBD2,TGTGCCAGCAGCCACGGGGAGGGGTATTGGGGGAGGGAGACCCAGTACTTC,CASSHGEGYWGRETQYF
once,TRBJ2-2,TRBV14,TRBD2,TGTGCCAGCAGCCAAGTCCTAGCGGGCCGGGAGCTGTTTTTT,CASSQVLAGRELFF
-,TRBJ2-2,TRBV7-6,TRBD2,TGTGCCAGCAGCTTAGGCAAGACTAGCGGGAGGGGGGTAGGCACCGGGGAGCTGTTTTTT,CASSLGKTSGRGVGTGELFF
once,TRBJ1-3,TRBV30,-,TGTGCCTGGAGTGTACGAGGCGGCTCGCTCGGAAACACCATATATTTT,CAWSVRGGSLGNTIYF
-,TRBJ2-7,TRBV11-2,-,TGTGCCAGCACACTAGATGATTTTATCTACGAGCAGTACTTC,CASTLDDFIYEQYF
-,TRBJ2-2,TRBV6-5,TRBD2,TGTGCCAGCAGTTACGACGGGGGACTAGCGTCCGGGGAGCTGTTTTTT,CASSYDGGLASGELFF
-,TRBJ2-7,TRBV19,-,TGTGCCAGTAGCCCTCAAACAAGGAGGCGCCGCTACGAGCAGTACTTC,CASSPQTRRRRYEQYF
-,TRBJ1-5,TRBV19,-,TGTGCCAGTAGTGGGCAGGGAGGGCAGCCCCAGCATTTT,CASSGQGGQPQHF
-,TRBJ2-7,TRBV4-3,TRBD2,TGCGCCAGCAGCCAAGTCTGGCCTAGCGGGAGAGCCTACGAGCAGTACTTC,CASSQVWPSGRAYEQYF
-,TRBJ1-5,TRBV16,-,TGTGCCAGCAGCCAATCGCACACCCCCAATCAGCCCCAGCATTTT,CASSQSHTPNQPQHF
few,TRBJ2-7,TRBV25-1,TRBD1,TGTGCCAGCAGTGGTACCGGGACAGGGGTCGAGCAGTACTTC,CASSGTGTGVEQYF
-,TRBJ2-5,TRBV10-2,-,TGCGCCAGCACCGAGTATGATTGGCAAGAGACCCAGTACTTC,CASTEYDWQETQYF
-,TRBJ2-2,TRBV28,TRBD2,TGTGCCAGCAGTTTCGTCCTAGCGGGGAACACCGGGGAGCTGTTTTTT,CASSFVLAGNTGELFF
-,TRBJ2-1,TRBV7-2,-,TGTGCCAGCAGCTACCACAGGGGGCTTTCGGCTAGCGGGACCCATGAGCAGTTCTTC,CASSYHRGLSASGTHEQFF
-,TRBJ1-5,TRBV19,-,TGTGCCAGTGGGGAGGCTGATCAGCCCCAGCATTTT,CASGEADQPQHF